Listed here are 4 T cell receptor beta chains from one sample, sequenced in a study of shared T cell receptors in the human thymus. Data came from immunoSEQ multiplex PCR; TCRdb stores just in-frame clones and leaves some out. The data contain about 660,000 clones, roughly 90% of them singletons. The sample was also reused in another study, on human thymus T cells.

Sequencing was carried out using thymocytes. The source of these receptors is a boy in the first two years of life with a congenital heart defect.

CDR3 in DNA: TGCGCCAGCAGCTTGGAGGGCAGGGAAGAGACCCAGTACTTC. It codes for CASSLEGREETQYF. The chain carries TRBV5-1 and TRBJ2-5, with D perhaps TRBD1 (5 bases). The germline V gene has CDR1 SGHRS and CDR2 YFSETQ. The CDR3 extends over 14 amino acids. Trimming pared 0 bases from V and 3 bases from J, leaving 9 bases between. Full variable domain (missing parts from reference TRBV5-1 and TRBJ2-5): KAGVTQTPRYLIKTRGQQVTLSCSPISGHRSVSWYQQTPGQGLQFLFEYFSETQRNKGNFPGRFSGRQFSNSRSEMNVSTLELGDSALYLCASSLEGREETQYFGPGTRLLVL.

The chain combines TRBV5-6 with TRBJ1-2; a weak D match, TRBD1 (6 bases). CDR1 and CDR2 from the germline V gene are SGHDT and YYEEEE. With 0 bases removed from V and 8 bases from J, the gap between germline ends came to 29 bases. The CDR3 sequence is 19 residues long. The CDR3 loop is CASSLASAPRDTENVGYTF. The CDR3 coding sequence is TGTGCCAGCAGCTTGGCCTCCGCCCCCCGGGACACCGAAAATGTAGGCTACACCTTC.

J is TRBJ2-7 and V is TRBV7-9; 7 bases are a match to TRBD2. CDR1 is SEHNR, CDR2 FQNEAQ, per germline (reference sequence). After removal of 7 bases from V and 3 bases from J, the junction contained 9 bases not matched to a gene. The CDR3 has 14 residues. DNA of the CDR3: TGTGCCAGCACTCCGTCTGGGGGGGGCTACGAGCAGTACTTC. This codes for CASTPSGGGYEQYF.

The chain recombines TRBV15 with TRBJ2-4, with 11 bases fitting TRBD2. J lost 2 bases, V lost 0 bases, and 12 bases had no gene match. Per germline, CDR1 LNHNV and CDR2 YYDKDF (reference sequence). The CDR3 contains 20 residues. The CDR3 here is CATSRESGLAVSDSKNIQYF. The CDR3, as DNA: TGTGCCACCAGCAGAGAGTCGGGACTAGCGGTCTCTGATTCCAAAAACATTCAGTACTTC.